The source of this T cell receptor beta chain is a study of shared clonotypes between healthy human individuals. Genomic DNA from each subset was divided evenly over several immunoSEQ plates. Profiled with immunoSEQ multiplex PCR; TCRdb holds only in-frame clones, not every one. The sample yields some 650,000 clones, 95% to 98% seen once. Study findings and constraints: Among donors, clonotype sharing was expected to be affected by sequencing depth. Several donors shared approximately 5% of their naive CD4 clonotypes.

CDR1 and CDR2 (germline): SGHVS, FQNEAQ. CDR3 length: 16 residues. Trimming took 4 bases from V and 6 from J; bases not matched to a gene: 11. On this clone itself: Its antigen is not identified.

Sequenced sample: naive CD4+ T cells sorted from blood. Specified subset: CD45RA+ positively selected. The V gene is TRBV7-8, the J gene TRBJ2-3; 9 bases line up with TRBD1. The sequence derives from a woman in her thirties in good health. For the CDR3, the DNA is TGTGCCAGCAGCTCCCGCCGGGGACAGGGAGCGGATACGCAGTATTTT. This encodes CASSSRRGQGADTQYF.